The T cell receptor beta chain described here comes from a study of vaccination and CD4 T cells after COVID-19. The wider study: A vaccine, either BNT162b2 or mRNA-1273, was given to participants in two doses. A CEFX pool, an HIV-1 Nef pool, or no peptide went to control cultures.

The Oncomine TCR Beta short-read assay was what sequenced the DNA obtained from cultured CD4+ T cells. One entry per CDR3 protein results from TCRdb running MiXCR on the PCR reads. The repertoire holds about 11,000 distinct CDR3 sequences, with approximately 80% as singletons. This clonotype appeared a few times. The antigen remains unidentified. Regarding treatment: roughly 11-day PBMC culture with coronavirus spike peptide pools or control peptides (ViraFEST assay). The CDR3 runs 14 residues. V gave up 8 bases and J gave up 8 bases; unmatched junction bases: 8. From germline, CDR1 is DFQATT and CDR2 SNEGSKA (reference sequence). The study's findings and limits: For SARS-CoV-2-reactive clonotypes, the median went from approximately 21 to 40, a nonsignificant increase.

The sequencing sample was made of CD4+ T cells from blood, cultured in vitro. V and J are TRBV20-1 and TRBJ2-1; 14 nucleotides match TRBD2. This TCR came from a human donor who had recovered from COVID-19. The CDR3 region has the DNA TGCAGTTGCACCGGACTAGCGGGAGGTCATGAGCAGTTCTTC. Translation gives CSCTGLAGGHEQFF.